This TCR beta chain was sequenced during a study of blood T cells in healthy people across ages (dated by TCRdb to between 2014 and 2017). With respect to the entire study: In model experiments, template switching captured about one uniquely barcoded TCR beta cDNA molecule for every two T cells. The study measured age-related changes in TCR beta repertoire diversity using deep sequencing normalized with unique cDNA molecular identifiers. The donors were split into four age groups: young (average around 16 years), middle-aged (roughly 39), aged (more than 60) and long-lived (about 82). To avoid experimental bias, donors of different ages were randomly spread across the sequencing lanes. Using the same blood draw, the study looked at two additional independent replicas of 1 million unique cDNA reads for two donors, one aged 18 to 30 and the other aged 80 or older. Study-wide findings and limitations: Because profiling used bulk unsorted PBMCs, naive and antigen-experienced compartments could not be compared conclusively. Donor CMV infection status was unknown, potentially confounding age-related changes in expanded clonotypes. Estimates of total diversity from one million sequenced T cells were regarded as lower bounds and underestimates. Observed TCR beta diversity per million T cells fell roughly linearly with age, and a significant reduction was already apparent by age around 36. A strong correlation was found between observed TCR beta diversity and the percentage of naive T cells measured by flow cytometry. Compared with the aged group, the long-lived group had more naive CD4+ T cells, fewer expanded clones and increased TCR diversity, suggesting age selection.

This clonotype was seen a handful of times. The specificity of this receptor is unknown. Base qualities are not provided; no much larger clone lies one nucleotide away. Donors were 39 systemically healthy Caucasian individuals from Russia aged roughly 6 to 90 years. Each donor gave about 9.7 milliliters of peripheral blood, drawn into EDTA-treated Vacutainer tubes. PBMCs were isolated by Ficoll-Paque density-gradient centrifugation, with at least 7 million obtained per sample. Trizol reagent was used to extract total RNA from PBMCs, with at least 6 micrograms per sample. Naive CD45RAhigh/CD27high T cell percentages were measured by flow cytometry on a PBMC aliquot from every donor. Its CDR3 holds 13 amino acids, cysteine through phenylalanine. Solely the CDR3 DNA is kept, with 39 bases framed from the first base. The germline V gene yields MDHEN for CDR1 and SYDVKM for CDR2. Trimming at the junction amounts to 5 bases on V and 7 bases on J, and the germline ends lie 14 bases apart.

The protocol used for the library was 5' RACE. Sequencer: Illumina HiSeq 2500. A second PCR of about 6 to 11 cycles was performed with a sample-barcoded 5' primer and a J-beta primer mix. Each TCR beta cDNA molecule received a unique molecular identifier from a template-switch 5' adaptor carrying 12 random nucleotides. Each sample yielded at least 2.5 million CDR3-containing paired-end reads. First-strand cDNA synthesis was performed from all RNA using the Mint cDNA synthesis kit, with priming by a TRBC-specific oligonucleotide. Following uracil-DNA glycosylase treatment, all cDNA underwent a first 18-cycle PCR with the universal primers M1SS and BC2_uni_R. On the study's bioinformatics: Each sample was normalized by randomly selecting 1 million high-quality reads, each carrying a distinct molecular identifier. Instead of being binned into consensus sequences, reads with shared molecular identifiers were discarded. MiTCR, run with a Q25 quality threshold and the strictest error-elimination algorithm, handled CDR3 identification, clonotype clustering and error correction. A nonparametric unseen species model with Euler transformation was used to estimate a lower bound on total TCR beta diversity. TCRdb cleaned the public reads at Q25 with fastp, built clones with MiXCR and kept in-frame beta chains. Rows merge per CDR3 protein into single entries with the most common DNA and genes. TCRdb's processing, not the authors' own work, is the source of the V and J calls. The table for this sample lists fewer than 950,000 distinct CDR3 sequences; 50% to 65% of them were counted only once. Roughly two fifths of the sample goes to the ten largest clones.

The sequencing input was blood. The TCR comes from an older man in good health. The chain was built from TRBV28 and TRBJ1-2; confidence is insufficient to name the D gene. For the CDR3, the sequence is CASSPPGLGGYTF. The DNA sequence is as follows: TGTGCCAGCAGTCCCCCAGGATTAGGTGGCTACACCTTC.